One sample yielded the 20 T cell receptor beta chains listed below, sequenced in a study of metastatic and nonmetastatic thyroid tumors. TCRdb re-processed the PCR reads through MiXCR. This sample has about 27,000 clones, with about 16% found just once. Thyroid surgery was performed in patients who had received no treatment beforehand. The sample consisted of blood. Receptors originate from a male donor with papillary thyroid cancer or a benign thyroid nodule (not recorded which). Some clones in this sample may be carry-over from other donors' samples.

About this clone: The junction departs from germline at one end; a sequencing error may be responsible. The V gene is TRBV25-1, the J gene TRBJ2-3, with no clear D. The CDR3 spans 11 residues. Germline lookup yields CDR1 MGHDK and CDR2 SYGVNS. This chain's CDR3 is CAGSVVDTPYF. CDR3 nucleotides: TGTGCCGGCAGCGTCGTAGATACGCCGTATTTT. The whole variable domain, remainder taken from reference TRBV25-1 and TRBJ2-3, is EADIYQTPRYLVIGTGKKITLECSQTMGHDKMYWYQQDPGMELHLIHYSYGVNSTEKGDLSSESTVSRIRTEHFPLTLESARPSHTSQYLCAGSVVDTPYFGPGTRLTVL.

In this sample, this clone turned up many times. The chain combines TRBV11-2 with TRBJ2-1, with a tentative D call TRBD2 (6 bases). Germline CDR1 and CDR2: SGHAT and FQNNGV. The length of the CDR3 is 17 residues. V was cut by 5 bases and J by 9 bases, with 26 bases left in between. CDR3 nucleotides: TGTGCCAGCAGCCTTTTCTCCGGGACTTACGAAGTCGGTGAGCAGTTCTTC. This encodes CASSLFSGTYEVGEQFF.

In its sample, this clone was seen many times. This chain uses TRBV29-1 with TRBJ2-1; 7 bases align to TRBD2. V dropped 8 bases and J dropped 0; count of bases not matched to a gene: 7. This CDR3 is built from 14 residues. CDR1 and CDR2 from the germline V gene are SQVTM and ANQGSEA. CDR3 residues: CSFNKRGSYNEQFF. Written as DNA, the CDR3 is TGCAGCTTTAACAAGCGGGGCTCCTACAATGAGCAGTTCTTC.

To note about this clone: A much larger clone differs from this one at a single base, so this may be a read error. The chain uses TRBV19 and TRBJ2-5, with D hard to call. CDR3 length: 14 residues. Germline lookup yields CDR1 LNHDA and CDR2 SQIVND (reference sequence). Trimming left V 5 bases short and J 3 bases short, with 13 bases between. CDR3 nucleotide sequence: TGTGCCAGTAGTCCCGCCAGGACCAAAGAGACCCAGTACTTC. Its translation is CASSPARTKETQYF.

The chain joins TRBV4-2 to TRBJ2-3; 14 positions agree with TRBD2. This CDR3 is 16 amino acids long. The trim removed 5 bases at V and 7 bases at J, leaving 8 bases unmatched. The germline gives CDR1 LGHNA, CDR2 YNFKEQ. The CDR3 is CASSTGLAGGKNTQYF. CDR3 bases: TGTGCCAGCAGCACCGGACTAGCGGGAGGCAAGAATACGCAGTATTTT.

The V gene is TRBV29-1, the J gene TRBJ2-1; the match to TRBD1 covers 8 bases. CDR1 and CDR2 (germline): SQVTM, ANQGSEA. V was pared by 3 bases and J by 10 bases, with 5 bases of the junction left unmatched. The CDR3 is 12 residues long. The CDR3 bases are TGCAGCGTTGATCAGGGGGCAGGCGAGCAGTTCTTC. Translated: CSVDQGAGEQFF.

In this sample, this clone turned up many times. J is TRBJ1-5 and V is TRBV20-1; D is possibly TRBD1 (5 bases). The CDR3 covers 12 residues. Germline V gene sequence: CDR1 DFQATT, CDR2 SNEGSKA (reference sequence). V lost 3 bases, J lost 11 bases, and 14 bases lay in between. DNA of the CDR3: TGCAGTGCTAGCCGGGGGGTTGCGGCCCAGCATTTT. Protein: CSASRGVAAQHF.

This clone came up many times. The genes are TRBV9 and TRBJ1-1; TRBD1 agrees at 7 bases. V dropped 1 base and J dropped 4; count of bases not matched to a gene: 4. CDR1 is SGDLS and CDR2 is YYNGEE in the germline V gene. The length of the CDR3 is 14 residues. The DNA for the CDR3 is TGTGCCAGCAGCGTACAGGGGGGTGGCACTGAAGCTTTCTTT. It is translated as CASSVQGGGTEAFF.

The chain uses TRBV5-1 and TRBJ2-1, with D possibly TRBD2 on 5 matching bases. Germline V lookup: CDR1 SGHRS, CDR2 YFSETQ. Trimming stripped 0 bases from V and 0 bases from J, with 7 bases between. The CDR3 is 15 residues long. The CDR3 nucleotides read TGCGCCAGCAGCTTGGAAGGGAGCTCCTACAATGAGCAGTTCTTC. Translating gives CASSLEGSSYNEQFF.

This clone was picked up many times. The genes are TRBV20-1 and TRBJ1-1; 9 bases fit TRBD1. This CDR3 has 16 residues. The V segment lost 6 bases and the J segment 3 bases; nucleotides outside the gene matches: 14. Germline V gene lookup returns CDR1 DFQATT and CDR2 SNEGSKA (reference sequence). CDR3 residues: CSAVPLGQGQDTEAFF. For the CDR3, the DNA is TGCAGTGCAGTACCTCTCGGACAGGGGCAGGACACTGAAGCTTTCTTT.

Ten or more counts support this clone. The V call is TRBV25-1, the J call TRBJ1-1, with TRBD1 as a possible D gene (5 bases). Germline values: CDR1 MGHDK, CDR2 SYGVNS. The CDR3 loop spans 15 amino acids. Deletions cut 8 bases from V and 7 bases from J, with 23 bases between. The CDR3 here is CASGPQHGGGNEAFF. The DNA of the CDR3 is TGTGCCAGCGGACCCCAGCATGGGGGGGGGAATGAAGCTTTCTTT. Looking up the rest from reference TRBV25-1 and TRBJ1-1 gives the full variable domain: EADIYQTPRYLVIGTGKKITLECSQTMGHDKMYWYQQDPGMELHLIHYSYGVNSTEKGDLSSESTVSRIRTEHFPLTLESARPSHTSQYLCASGPQHGGGNEAFFGQGTRLTVV.

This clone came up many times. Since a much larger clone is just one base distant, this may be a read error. CDR3 sequence reads: CASRWTPGANVLTF. Here the CDR3 DNA reads TGTGCCAGTAGGTGGACCCCTGGGGCCAACGTCCTGACTTTC. This chain uses TRBV19 with TRBJ2-6; no firm D call. This CDR3 has 14 residues. From germline, CDR1 is LNHDA and CDR2 SQIVND (reference sequence). Trimming pared 6 bases from V and 2 bases from J, leaving 8 bases between. Using reference TRBV19 and TRBJ2-6 for the parts outside the CDR3, the full variable domain is DGGITQSPKYLFRKEGQNVTLSCEQNLNHDAMYWYRQDPGQGLRLIYYSQIVNDFQKGDIAEGYSVSREKKESFPLTVTSAQKNPTAFYLCASRWTPGANVLTFGAGSRLTVL.

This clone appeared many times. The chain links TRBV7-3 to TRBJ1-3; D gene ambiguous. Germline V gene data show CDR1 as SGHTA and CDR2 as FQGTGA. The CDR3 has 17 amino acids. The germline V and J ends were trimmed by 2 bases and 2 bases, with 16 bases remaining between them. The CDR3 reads CASSLPTLSTPGNTIYF. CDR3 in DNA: TGTGCCAGCAGCTTACCCACCCTATCAACCCCTGGAAACACCATATATTTT.

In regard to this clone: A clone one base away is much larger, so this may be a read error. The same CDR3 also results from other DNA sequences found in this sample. The CDR3, as DNA: TGCGCCAGCAGCTGGACAGGCGGGAATCAGCCCCAGCATTTT. It is translated as CASSWTGGNQPQHF. The chain joins TRBV5-6 to TRBJ1-5; 7 positions agree with TRBD1. The CDR3 spans 14 residues. Looked up from germline, CDR1 is SGHDT and CDR2 is YYEEEE. Filled out from reference TRBV5-6 and TRBJ1-5, the complete variable domain reads DAGVTQSPTHLIKTRGQQVTLRCSPKSGHDTVSWYQQALGQGPQFIFQYYEEEERQRGNFPDRFSGHQFPNYSSELNVNALLLGDSALYLCASSWTGGNQPQHFGDGTRLSIL.

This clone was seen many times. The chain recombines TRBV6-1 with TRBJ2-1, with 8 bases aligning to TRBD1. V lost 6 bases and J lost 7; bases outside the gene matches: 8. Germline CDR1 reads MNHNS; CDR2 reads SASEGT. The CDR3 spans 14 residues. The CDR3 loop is CASRRTGYSNEQFF. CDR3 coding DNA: TGTGCCAGCAGACGGACAGGGTATAGTAATGAGCAGTTCTTC.

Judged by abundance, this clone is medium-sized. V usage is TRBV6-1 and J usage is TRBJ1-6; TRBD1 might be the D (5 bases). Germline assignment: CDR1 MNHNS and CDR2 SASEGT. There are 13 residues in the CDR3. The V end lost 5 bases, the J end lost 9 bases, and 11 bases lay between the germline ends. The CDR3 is CASSPIQGSPLHF. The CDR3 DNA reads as TGTGCCAGCAGTCCTATCCAGGGTTCACCCCTCCACTTT.

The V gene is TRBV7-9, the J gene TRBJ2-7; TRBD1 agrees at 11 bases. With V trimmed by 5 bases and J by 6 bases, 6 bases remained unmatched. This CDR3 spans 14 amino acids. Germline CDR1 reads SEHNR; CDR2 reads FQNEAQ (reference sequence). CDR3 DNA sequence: TGTGCCAGCAGCGTAGGACAGGGGGCGCGCGAGCAGTACTTC. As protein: CASSVGQGAREQYF.

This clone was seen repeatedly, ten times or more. CDR3 sequence: CATSDWGSGSADTQYF. The CDR3 nucleotides are TGTGCCACCAGTGATTGGGGGAGTGGTTCAGCAGATACGCAGTATTTT. V is TRBV24-1 and J is TRBJ2-3, with D perhaps given as TRBD1 or TRBD2 (5 bases each). The V end was cut by 2 bases, the J end by 4 bases, with 15 bases between. Germline-derived CDR1 and CDR2 are KGHDR and SFDVKD. The CDR3 has 16 amino acids.

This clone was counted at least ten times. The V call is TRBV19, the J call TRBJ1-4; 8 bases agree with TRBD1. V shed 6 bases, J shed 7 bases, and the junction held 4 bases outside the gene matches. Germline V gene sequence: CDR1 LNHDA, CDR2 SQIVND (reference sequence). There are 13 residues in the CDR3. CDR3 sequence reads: CASSDRGSEKLFF. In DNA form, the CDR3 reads TGTGCCAGTAGCGACAGGGGATCTGAAAAACTGTTTTTT.

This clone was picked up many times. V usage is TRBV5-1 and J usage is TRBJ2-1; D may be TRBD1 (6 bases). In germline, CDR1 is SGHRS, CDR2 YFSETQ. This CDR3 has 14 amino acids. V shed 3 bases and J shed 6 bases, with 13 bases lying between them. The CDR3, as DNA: TGCGCCAGCAGCTCCTCCGGGACAATCAATGAGCAGTTCTTC. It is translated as CASSSSGTINEQFF.